A single sample gave rise to the 21 T cell receptor beta chains below, sequenced in a study of metastatic and nonmetastatic thyroid tumors. Thyroid surgery was preceded by no treatment in any patient. MiXCR reprocessed the PCR reads for TCRdb. The sample has roughly 30,000 clones; around 30% are singletons. The sample taken for sequencing was blood. These TCRs come from a female donor with papillary thyroid cancer or a benign thyroid nodule (not recorded which). Some clones in this sample may be carry-over from other donors' samples.

A remark on this clone: One junction end does not reproduce the germline sequence, and a read error may be involved. The rearrangement uses TRBV6-2 or TRBV6-3 and TRBJ1-5; 7 positions match TRBD1. Germline V lookup: CDR1 MNHEY, CDR2 SVGEGT. The CDR3 loop spans 15 amino acids. The CDR3 loop is CASRGQSYSNQPLTF. The DNA for the CDR3 is TGTGCCAGCAGGGGACAGTCGTATAGCAATCAGCCCCTGACTTTT.

A single count supports this clone. The chain combines TRBV24-1 with TRBJ1-2; 7 bases line up with TRBD1. The V and J ends lost 3 bases and 0 bases, in that order; junction bases with no gene match: 12. From germline, CDR1 is KGHDR and CDR2 SFDVKD. The length of the CDR3 is 18 residues. The CDR3 DNA reads as TGTGCCACCAGTGATACCCGGGACAGTGAAGGAACTAACTATGGCTACACCTTC. Its translation: CATSDTRDSEGTNYGYTF.

The chain has TRBV19 and TRBJ1-2, with 9 bases fitting TRBD1. The germline CDR1 and CDR2 sequences are LNHDA and SQIVND (reference sequence). V trimming: 4 bases; J trimming: 4 bases; junction bases outside the gene matches: 13. This CDR3 has 17 amino acids. DNA of the CDR3: TGTGCCAGTAGTACAATTGAGAACAGGGGGCATCGCTATGGCTACACCTTC. This encodes CASSTIENRGHRYGYTF.

At least ten counts were recorded for this clone. The chain employs TRBV19 and TRBJ2-7; D not certain. The V gene's germline CDR1 is LNHDA and CDR2 SQIVND (reference sequence). The V gene lost 0 bases and the J gene lost 4 bases, with 7 bases spanning the gap. CDR3 length: 13 residues. The CDR3 DNA follows: TGTGCCAGTAGTATAGACAGATCTTACGAGCAGTACTTC. Encoded protein: CASSIDRSYEQYF. Filled out from reference TRBV19 and TRBJ2-7, the complete variable domain reads DGGITQSPKYLFRKEGQNVTLSCEQNLNHDAMYWYRQDPGQGLRLIYYSQIVNDFQKGDIAEGYSVSREKKESFPLTVTSAQKNPTAFYLCASSIDRSYEQYFGPGTRLTVT.

This chain joins TRBV27 and TRBJ2-7, with 8 positions matching TRBD1. Unmatched junction bases numbered 4, after V lost 2 bases and J lost 7 bases. Germline V gives CDR1 MNHEY, CDR2 SMNVEV (reference sequence). The CDR3 has 13 amino acids. The CDR3 here is CASSLGGQDEQYF. CDR3 DNA sequence: TGTGCCAGCAGTTTAGGGGGACAGGATGAGCAGTACTTC.

This chain connects TRBV20-1 to TRBJ2-1; 9 bases fit TRBD1. Trimming took 5 bases from V and 3 from J; bases not matched to a gene: 5. The CDR3 spans 14 residues. The germline V gene encodes CDR1 DFQATT and CDR2 SNEGSKA (reference sequence). For the CDR3, the DNA is TGCAGTGCTGGACCGGGACAGGGCTACAATGAGCAGTTCTTC. As protein: CSAGPGQGYNEQFF.

This clone was seen a handful of times. The rearrangement links TRBV6-1 to TRBJ2-2, with 8 bases matching TRBD2. The CDR3 contains 15 residues. With V trimmed by 6 bases and J by 2 bases, 5 bases remained unmatched. Germline lookup yields CDR1 MNHNS and CDR2 SASEGT. The CDR3 DNA reads as TGTGCCAGCAGGACCTTAGCGGGAAACACCGGGGAGCTGTTTTTT. Its protein product is CASRTLAGNTGELFF.

A few counts support this clone. The chain couples TRBV25-1 to TRBJ1-3; 7 bases are shared with TRBD1. The germline V gene has CDR1 MGHDK and CDR2 SYGVNS. The CDR3 has 16 amino acids. Trimming took 3 bases from V and 2 from J; bases not matched to a gene: 7. The CDR3 sequence is CASSDRQGGPGNTIYF. The CDR3 DNA reads as TGTGCCAGCAGTGACCGACAGGGTGGTCCTGGAAACACCATATATTTT.

This clone was seen ten or more times. The J gene is TRBJ2-3, the V gene TRBV7-3; D perhaps matches TRBD2 (5 bases). This CDR3 has 15 residues. V was clipped by 5 bases and J by 6 bases, with 18 bases between them. Germline CDR1 and CDR2: SGHTA and FQGTGA. DNA of the CDR3: TGTGCCAGCAGCCGAGAAGGGAGAAGTACGGATACGCAGTATTTT. Translation: CASSREGRSTDTQYF. Complete variable domain (other parts from reference TRBV7-3 and TRBJ2-3): GAGVSQTPSNKVTEKGKYVELRCDPISGHTALYWYRQSLGQGPEFLIYFQGTGAADDSGLPNDRFFAVRPEGSVSTLKIQRTERGDSAVYLCASSREGRSTDTQYFGPGTRLTVL.

The gene calls are TRBV5-1 and TRBJ1-5; TRBD1 matches at 10 bases. Germline loops: CDR1 SGHRS, CDR2 YFSETQ. Trimming at V came to 4 bases and at J to 8 bases, leaving 9 bases not matched to a gene. The CDR3 sequence is 15 residues long. CDR3 loop: CASSMTGGAQKPQHF. CDR3 coding DNA: TGCGCCAGCAGCATGACAGGGGGCGCCCAGAAGCCCCAGCATTTT.

This clone was detected many times. The chain links TRBV20-1 to TRBJ2-5; 7 nucleotides line up with TRBD2. Germline V CDR1 and CDR2: DFQATT, SNEGSKA (reference sequence). CDR3 length: 14 amino acids. J was trimmed by 5 bases and V by 2 bases; bases with no gene match: 8. The CDR3 nucleotides read TGCAGTGCTAGATTGGGGGAGGGCCGGGAGACCCAGTACTTC. Its translation: CSARLGEGRETQYF.

J is TRBJ2-1 and V is TRBV19; D is uncertain. V was pared by 4 bases and J by 3 bases, with 10 bases between. There are 14 residues in the CDR3. Germline CDR1 reads LNHDA; CDR2 reads SQIVND (reference sequence). The CDR3 protein is CASSTLGSYNEQFF. In DNA, the CDR3 is TGTGCCAGTAGTACTCTCGGCAGCTACAATGAGCAGTTCTTC.

This clone was seen ten or more times. This chain connects TRBV11-2 to TRBJ2-7; the match to TRBD2 covers 9 bases. With V trimmed by 4 bases and J by 5 bases, 9 bases remained unmatched. The CDR3 extends over 15 amino acids. Germline V gene data show CDR1 as SGHAT and CDR2 as FQNNGV. The CDR3 spells CASSSRGTSLNEQYF. In nucleotides, the CDR3 is TGTGCCAGCAGCTCACGGGGGACTAGCTTAAACGAGCAGTACTTC.

This clone was observed at least ten times. The rearrangement joins TRBV6-2 or TRBV6-3 to TRBJ1-1; D gene uncertain. This CDR3 contains 15 residues. The V end was cut by 3 bases, the J end by 0 bases, with 11 bases between. Per germline, CDR1 MNHEY and CDR2 SVGEGT. The CDR3: CASSYTTIVNTEAFF. The DNA for the CDR3 is TGTGCCAGCAGTTATACCACCATTGTGAACACTGAAGCTTTCTTT.

There are many counts of this clone. The chain employs TRBV28 and TRBJ1-1; D possibly corresponds to TRBD1 (5 bases). This CDR3 is built from 14 residues. CDR1 and CDR2 (germline): MDHEN, SYDVKM. V lost 4 bases to trimming and J lost 4 bases, with 13 bases between them. The CDR3 here is CASSSSGRGTEAFF. The CDR3 bases are TGTGCCAGCAGTTCCTCAGGGAGGGGCACTGAAGCTTTCTTT.

To note about this clone: Compared with germline, one end of the junction differs, possibly owing to a read error. This chain connects TRBV13 to TRBJ2-7; TRBD2 matches at 11 bases. The CDR3 extends over 20 amino acids. Germline CDR1 is PRHDT and CDR2 is FYEKMQ (reference sequence). The CDR3 bases are TGTGCCAGCAGCCAGCCCCATGGGAATAGCGGGAGGGCAATCTCCTACGAGAAGTACTTC. Translation: CASSQPHGNSGRAISYEKYF. The full variable domain, rest sourced from reference TRBV13 and TRBJ2-7, is AAGVIQSPRHLIKEKRETATLKCYPIPRHDTVYWYQQGPGQDPQFLISFYEKMQSDKGSIPDRFSAQQFSDYHSELNMSSLELGDSALYFCASSQPHGNSGRAISYEKYFGPGTRLTVT.

J is TRBJ1-2 and V is TRBV20-1; 7 positions match TRBD1. The CDR3 is made up of 15 amino acids. Losses at the gene ends were 0 bases for V and 4 bases for J; bases not matched to a gene: 8. Germline V gene sequence: CDR1 DFQATT, CDR2 SNEGSKA (reference sequence). In nucleotides, the CDR3 is TGCAGTGCTAGAGATACGGCAGGGGGTGGCTATGGCTACACCTTC. Amino acids: CSARDTAGGGYGYTF.

The J gene is TRBJ2-7, the V gene TRBV6-2 or TRBV6-3; 10 bases are shared with TRBD2. J gave up 0 bases and V 0 bases, and 2 bases lay outside the gene matches. CDR3 length equals 16 residues. In germline, CDR1 is MNHEY, CDR2 SVGEGT. DNA for the CDR3: TGTGCCAGCAGTTACTCCAGCGGGAGGGCCTCCTACGAGCAGTACTTC. This sequence encodes CASSYSSGRASYEQYF.

This clone was detected many times. The chain joins TRBV27 to TRBJ2-3; D possibly corresponds to TRBD2 (5 bases). Germline V CDR1 and CDR2: MNHEY, SMNVEV (reference sequence). The CDR3 is made up of 15 amino acids. The germline V and J ends were trimmed by 4 bases and 1 base, with 12 bases remaining between them. In DNA, the CDR3 is TGTGCCAGCAGTTCCCAGTCCGGGGGCACAGATACGCAGTATTTT. This encodes CASSSQSGGTDTQYF.

This chain joins TRBV20-1 and TRBJ2-7; D not resolved. The CDR3 totals 13 residues. Trimming left V 1 base short and J 7 bases short, with 14 bases between. The V gene's germline CDR1 is DFQATT and CDR2 SNEGSKA (reference sequence). The CDR3 loop reads CSARGGRRAEQYF. CDR3 DNA sequence: TGCAGTGCTAGAGGAGGCCGCAGAGCAGAGCAGTACTTC.

This clone was found many times. The rearrangement uses TRBV9 and TRBJ2-1; D gene unclear. Trimming left V 0 bases short and J 7 bases short, with 5 bases between. This CDR3 has 12 residues. Per germline, CDR1 SGDLS and CDR2 YYNGEE. The CDR3 sequence is CASSVALNEQFF. The CDR3 nucleotides read TGTGCCAGCAGCGTAGCCCTAAATGAGCAGTTCTTC.